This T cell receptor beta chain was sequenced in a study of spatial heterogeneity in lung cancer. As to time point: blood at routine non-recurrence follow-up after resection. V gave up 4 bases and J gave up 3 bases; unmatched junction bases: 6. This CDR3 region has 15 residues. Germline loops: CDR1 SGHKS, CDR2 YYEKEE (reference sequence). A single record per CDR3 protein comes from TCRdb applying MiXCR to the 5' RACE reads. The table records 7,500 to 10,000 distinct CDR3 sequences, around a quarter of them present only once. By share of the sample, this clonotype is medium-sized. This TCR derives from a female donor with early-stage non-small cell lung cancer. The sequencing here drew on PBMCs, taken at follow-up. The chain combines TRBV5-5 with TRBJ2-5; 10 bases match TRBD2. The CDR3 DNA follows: TGTGCCAGCAGCATTAGCGGGAGGCCCAAAGAGACCCAGTACTTC. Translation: CASSISGRPKETQYF.